This entry concerns a single TCR beta chain. The data were taken from a study of blood T cell repertoires in COVID-19. Germline CDR1 reads KGHSH; CDR2 reads LQKENI. There are 15 residues in the CDR3. V shed 3 bases and J 8 bases; nucleotides not matched to a gene: 11. Profiled with immunoSEQ multiplex PCR; TCRdb holds only in-frame clones, not every one. The sample includes about 350,000 clones, 75% to 90% of them seen just once. The Seattle patients, enrolled during active infection, were followed longitudinally. This receptor was taken from a woman aged 55-69 years with COVID-19, enrolled during active disease. This chain links TRBV18 with TRBJ1-2, with 8 bases matching TRBD1. The specimen was peripheral blood. The CDR3 coding sequence is TGTGCCAGCTCACCTCAAGGACAGGGTTCGCCGGGCTACACCTTC. This codes for CASSPQGQGSPGYTF.